A single sample is the source of the 18 T cell receptor beta chains below, sequenced in a study of response to subunit inactivated influenza vaccine (dated by TCRdb to 2017 to 2018). Library preparation used RT-PCR. The instrument was an Illumina HiSeq 2500. TCRdb applied fastp at Q25 and MiXCR to the public reads, then kept only in-frame beta chains. All rows with the same CDR3 protein become a single entry with the most common DNA and genes. The sample includes around 570,000 distinct CDR3 sequences, with under 9% observed a single time. The ten biggest clones cover under 15% of the sample. Sequenced material: PBMCs from blood, taken around 2 years after vaccination. These receptors were obtained from a man aged 50-75 years who received an inactivated influenza vaccine. Donor details come from another sample of the same person, matched by shared clones.

This clonotype was observed many times. The chain links TRBV6-5 to TRBJ2-3, with TRBD2 identical over 11 bases. V lost 0 bases, J lost 4 bases, and 6 bases stayed unmatched. CDR1 and CDR2 from the germline V gene are MNHEY and SVGAGI. CDR3 length equals 17 residues. The CDR3 DNA sequence: TGTGCCAGCAGTTACTCCTCCTTAGCGGGAGGGGCAGATACGCAGTATTTT. Residues: CASSYSSLAGGADTQYF.

This clonotype has a handful of counts. The rearrangement joins TRBV20-1 to TRBJ1-5; D gene ambiguous. Germline V gives CDR1 DFQATT, CDR2 SNEGSKA (reference sequence). This CDR3 comprises 16 residues. V was trimmed by 4 bases and J by 0 bases, leaving 16 bases between them. CDR3 protein: CSATGAQWNSNQPQHF. CDR3 nucleotides: TGCAGTGCTACCGGCGCCCAATGGAATAGCAATCAGCCCCAGCATTTT.

The V gene is TRBV5-6, the J gene TRBJ2-1; the match to TRBD1 covers 9 bases. The V gene's germline CDR1 is SGHDT and CDR2 YYEEEE. Losses at the gene ends were 5 bases for V and 3 bases for J; bases not matched to a gene: 6. This CDR3 has 15 amino acids. CDR3 sequence reads: CASRQGQGIYNEQFF. The CDR3 nucleotides read TGTGCCAGCAGACAAGGACAGGGGATCTACAATGAGCAGTTCTTC.

This clonotype was detected many times. V gene TRBV6-6 combines with J gene TRBJ1-2; D is unclear. The V end lost 2 bases, the J end lost 8 bases, and 12 bases lay between the germline ends. CDR3 length: 13 amino acids. The germline V gene has CDR1 MNHNY and CDR2 SVGAGI (reference sequence). CDR3 in DNA: TGTGCCAGCAGTTACGGGGAAGGAGGCGGCTACACCTTC. Residues: CASSYGEGGGYTF.

This chain links TRBV11-2 with TRBJ2-7; 14 nucleotides agree with TRBD2. Trimming took 3 bases from V and 6 from J; bases not matched to a gene: 7. CDR3 length: 16 residues. The germline V gene encodes CDR1 SGHAT and CDR2 FQNNGV. CDR3: CASSLTSGRVQGEQYF. CDR3 in DNA: TGTGCCAGCAGCTTGACTAGCGGGAGGGTACAAGGCGAGCAGTACTTC.

V is TRBV6-6 and J is TRBJ1-1; tentatively, D is TRBD1 (6 bases). The CDR3 consists of 13 residues. Germline CDR1 is MNHNY and CDR2 is SVGAGI (reference sequence). The ends were cut back, 2 bases at V and 8 bases at J, with 12 bases in the middle. The CDR3 reads CASSYRDNLEAFF. The DNA of the CDR3 is TGTGCCAGCAGTTACCGGGACAACCTGGAAGCTTTCTTT.

The chain joins TRBV10-1 to TRBJ2-3, with D perhaps given as TRBD1 or TRBD2 (5 bases each). The CDR3 runs 15 residues. The germline CDR1 and CDR2 sequences are WNHNN and SYGVQD (reference sequence). V lost 0 bases and J 3 bases, leaving 10 bases between the germline ends. The CDR3 nucleotides read TGCGCCAGCAGTGAGTCGATCTGGGGGACAGATACGCAGTATTTT. Translation: CASSESIWGTDTQYF.

A remark on this clonotype: A much larger clonotype is one base distant, so this may be a read error. The chain carries TRBV3-1 and TRBJ2-2; 9 bases align to TRBD2. Germline loops: CDR1 LGHDT, CDR2 YNNKEL (reference sequence). This CDR3 contains 17 residues. This CDR3 is CACSQVSSGVNTGELFF. The DNA for the CDR3 is TGTGCCTGCAGCCAAGTGTCTAGCGGGGTAAACACCGGGGAGCTGTTTTTT.

The V and J genes are TRBV7-8 and TRBJ2-4; D remains unclear. The CDR3 has 16 amino acids. Trimming took 1 base from V and 0 from J, leaving 10 bases between them. The germline V gene has CDR1 SGHVS and CDR2 FQNEAQ. The CDR3 reads CASSLEGALAKNIQYF. The CDR3, as DNA: TGTGCCAGCAGCTTAGAGGGTGCGCTAGCCAAAAACATTCAGTACTTC.

The chain is built from TRBV6-1 and TRBJ2-2, with 9 bases fitting TRBD2. From germline, CDR1 is MNHNS and CDR2 SASEGT. The CDR3 length is 14 residues. The junction had 6 bases not matched to a gene; V was cut back by 8 bases and J by 5 bases. The CDR3 DNA is TGTGCCAGCCAGCGGGAGGTCGGAACCGGGGAGCTGTTTTTT. As protein: CASQREVGTGELFF.

Points on this clonotype: A much larger clone differs from this one at a single base, so this may be a read error. This rearrangement joins TRBV5-1 to TRBJ2-3; 9 nucleotides align to TRBD1. The CDR3 is 15 amino acids. The germline CDR1 and CDR2 sequences are SGHRS and YFSETQ. CDR3 nucleotides: TGCGCCAGCGGCTTGGAGGACAGGGGCCCAGATACGCAGTATTTT. Protein product: CASGLEDRGPDTQYF.

This clonotype was counted a few times. The chain joins TRBV20-1 to TRBJ2-1; 16 positions match TRBD2. The germline gives CDR1 DFQATT, CDR2 SNEGSKA (reference sequence). This CDR3 is 14 amino acids long. For the CDR3, the DNA is TGCAGCTGGGGGACTAGCGGGAGGGCCCATGAGCAGTTCTTC. Translated: CSWGTSGRAHEQFF.

This clonotype was seen a few times. The chain combines TRBV5-1 with TRBJ2-3; no firm D call. CDR1 and CDR2 from the germline V gene are SGHRS and YFSETQ. Between the trimmed V and J ends, which lost 1 base and 5 bases, there was a span of 14 bases. The CDR3 extends over 15 amino acids. The CDR3 bases are TGCGCCAGCAGCTTGACGTCCTACCTGGGAGATACGCAGTATTTT. Translating it yields CASSLTSYLGDTQYF. The full variable domain, rest sourced from reference TRBV5-1 and TRBJ2-3, is KAGVTQTPRYLIKTRGQQVTLSCSPISGHRSVSWYQQTPGQGLQFLFEYFSETQRNKGNFPGRFSGRQFSNSRSEMNVSTLELGDSALYLCASSLTSYLGDTQYFGPGTRLTVL.

J is TRBJ1-1 and V is TRBV4-3; no definite D call. This CDR3 is 13 amino acids long. V gave up 0 bases and J gave up 4 bases, with 6 bases separating them. The V gene's germline CDR1 is LGHNA and CDR2 YSLEER. The DNA of the CDR3 is TGCGCCAGCAGCCAAGATATATCCACTGAAGCTTTCTTT. This gives the protein CASSQDISTEAFF.

This clonotype was counted only a few times. This chain uses TRBV4-3 with TRBJ2-3; D unresolved. V gave up 2 bases and J gave up 0 bases, with 12 bases separating them. Germline-derived CDR1 and CDR2 are LGHNA and YSLEER. This CDR3 has 16 residues. The CDR3 DNA reads as TGCGCCAGCAGCCAATTTTATGACCTTAGCACAGATACGCAGTATTTT. Translated: CASSQFYDLSTDTQYF.

This clonotype appeared a few times. The chain combines TRBV29-1 with TRBJ2-7, with 10 bases identical to TRBD1. The CDR3 runs 16 residues. V lost 4 bases to trimming and J lost 2 bases; unmatched junction nucleotides: 11. Germline CDR1 reads SQVTM; CDR2 reads ANQGSEA. The CDR3 protein is CSVVPLGQGITYEQYF. CDR3 DNA sequence: TGCAGCGTTGTCCCACTGGGACAGGGGATTACCTACGAGCAGTACTTC.

This clonotype appeared many times. This chain connects TRBV7-2 to TRBJ1-2; D is uncertain. Germline CDR1 SGHTA, CDR2 FQGNSA. The CDR3 is 14 residues long. Trimming stripped 5 bases from V and 2 bases from J, with 12 bases between. The CDR3 here is CASSLDTQNYGYTF. The CDR3 DNA reads as TGTGCCAGCAGCCTAGATACACAAAACTATGGCTACACCTTC.

This clonotype was observed at least ten times. The chain recombines TRBV18 with TRBJ2-2, with 9 bases matching TRBD1. The J segment lost 3 bases and the V segment lost 4 bases, leaving 3 bases of the junction unmatched. Germline V gene data show CDR1 as KGHSH and CDR2 as LQKENI. CDR3 length: 15 residues. The CDR3 nucleotides are TGTGCCAGCTCACAGCGGACAGGGGACACCGGGGAGCTGTTTTTT. Protein: CASSQRTGDTGELFF. Together with reference TRBV18 and TRBJ2-2, the CDR3 gives the full variable domain: NAGVMQNPRHLVRRRGQEARLRCSPMKGHSHVYWYRQLPEEGLKFMVYLQKENIIDESGMPKERFSAEFPKEGPSILRIQQVVRGDSAAYFCASSQRTGDTGELFFGEGSRLTVL.